Shown below are 3 T cell receptor beta chains from a single sample sequenced in a study of blood T cell repertoires in COVID-19. Measured with immunoSEQ multiplex PCR; TCRdb has only the in-frame clones, and not every one. The profile shows tens of thousands of clones, roughly 94% of them singletons. The sample comprised peripheral blood. All receptors derive from a human donor with active COVID-19. The donor label of this sample is uncertain.

V is TRBV6-2 or TRBV6-3 and J is TRBJ2-7; 13 bases align to TRBD2. This CDR3 contains 16 residues. V trimming: 1 base; J trimming: 1 base; junction bases outside the gene matches: 1. Looked up from germline, CDR1 is MNHEY and CDR2 is SVGEGT. CDR3: CASSYWTSGRSYEQYF. In DNA form, the CDR3 reads TGTGCCAGCAGTTACTGGACTAGCGGGAGATCCTACGAGCAGTACTTC.

This chain joins TRBV9 and TRBJ2-1; possible D gene TRBD2, 7 bases. V lost 0 bases to trimming and J lost 7 bases, with 14 bases between them. The CDR3 spans 15 residues. CDR1 and CDR2 (germline): SGDLS, YYNGEE. CDR3 residues: CASSVGRGGRNEQFF. CDR3 DNA: TGTGCCAGCAGCGTAGGGAGGGGGGGCCGGAATGAGCAGTTCTTC. Drawing the rest from reference TRBV9 and TRBJ2-1, the complete variable domain is DSGVTQTPKHLITATGQRVTLRCSPRSGDLSVYWYQQSLDQGLQFLIQYYNGEERAKGNILERFSAQQFPDLHSELNLSSLELGDSALYFCASSVGRGGRNEQFFGPGTRLTVL.

The chain links TRBV19 to TRBJ1-5; D is uncertain. Germline CDR1 and CDR2: LNHDA and SQIVND (reference sequence). The CDR3 has 15 residues. Between the trimmed V and J ends, which lost 0 bases and 0 bases, there was a span of 6 bases. Here the CDR3 reads CASSIDPVSNQPQHF. CDR3 bases: TGTGCCAGTAGTATAGATCCGGTTAGCAATCAGCCCCAGCATTTT.